These 26 T cell receptor beta chains were sequenced from one sample in a study of tumor-infiltrating lymphocytes in localized non-small cell lung cancer. Assay used: immunoSEQ multiplex PCR; TCRdb lists only in-frame clones, some missing. The table lists about 14,000 clones, more than 60% of them singletons. Sequenced sample: lung tumor tissue. The source is a human donor with non-small cell lung cancer.

The chain joins TRBV19 to TRBJ1-6, with D perhaps TRBD1 (5 bases). This CDR3 comprises 16 residues. The germline V and J ends were trimmed by 0 bases and 7 bases, with 13 bases remaining between them. Germline loops: CDR1 LNHDA, CDR2 SQIVND (reference sequence). For the CDR3, the DNA is TGTGCCAGTAGTATAGATCGAGGGACGGTGAATTCACCCCTCCACTTT. This gives the protein CASSIDRGTVNSPLHF.

The gene calls are TRBV5-1 and TRBJ2-3; 7 bases line up with TRBD2. The germline gives CDR1 SGHRS, CDR2 YFSETQ. The CDR3 extends over 15 amino acids. Germline trimming cut 0 bases from V and 6 bases from J; bases unmatched to any gene: 7. The CDR3 nucleotides are TGCGCCAGCAGCTTGGCCCTGGGGGAGGGGGATACGCAGTATTTT. This gives the protein CASSLALGEGDTQYF. Filled out from reference TRBV5-1 and TRBJ2-3, the complete variable domain reads KAGVTQTPRYLIKTRGQQVTLSCSPISGHRSVSWYQQTPGQGLQFLFEYFSETQRNKGNFPGRFSGRQFSNSRSEMNVSTLELGDSALYLCASSLALGEGDTQYFGPGTRLTVL.

The table lists this clone with a few counts. The chain has TRBV19 and TRBJ2-1; 9 positions match TRBD2. The CDR3 is made up of 16 amino acids. Germline assignment: CDR1 LNHDA and CDR2 SQIVND (reference sequence). Trimming took 4 bases from V and 5 from J; bases not matched to a gene: 9. The CDR3: CASSTPGGGAHNEQFF. CDR3 bases: TGTGCCAGTAGTACCCCTGGCGGGGGGGCCCACAATGAGCAGTTCTTC.

V and J are TRBV6-5 and TRBJ2-1, with D perhaps TRBD2 (5 bases). The germline CDR1 and CDR2 sequences are MNHEY and SVGAGI. The CDR3 contains 15 residues. Trimming pared 0 bases from V and 10 bases from J, leaving 16 bases between. The CDR3 nucleotides read TGTGCCAGCAGTTACTCGCTAGCCCGGCTTCACGAGCAGTTCTTC. As protein: CASSYSLARLHEQFF.

This chain links TRBV18 with TRBJ2-7; 8 bases match TRBD1. Germline CDR1 and CDR2: KGHSH and LQKENI. The V and J ends lost 3 bases and 7 bases, in that order; junction bases with no gene match: 8. The CDR3 sequence is 14 residues long. The CDR3: CASSPLGQGREQYF. The CDR3 DNA follows: TGTGCCAGCTCACCGCTCGGACAGGGCCGGGAGCAGTACTTC.

The V call is TRBV7-2, the J call TRBJ1-3, with D hard to call. The CDR3 loop spans 13 amino acids. Germline loops: CDR1 SGHTA, CDR2 FQGNSA. Deletions cut 3 bases from V and 7 bases from J, with 10 bases between. The CDR3 bases are TGTGCCAGCAGCTTTGATAGTAGGAACACCATATATTTT. This codes for CASSFDSRNTIYF.

This clone was counted a few times. For the CDR3, the DNA is TGTGCCAGCAGTTTATCGAGGGACAGCCTTACCCGATACGAGCAGTACTTC. This codes for CASSLSRDSLTRYEQYF. The J gene is TRBJ2-7, the V gene TRBV27; 7 nucleotides agree with TRBD1. The J segment lost 4 bases and the V segment lost 0 bases, leaving 12 bases of the junction unmatched. From germline, CDR1 is MNHEY and CDR2 SMNVEV (reference sequence). This CDR3 has 17 amino acids.

This chain links TRBV7-2 with TRBJ2-7, with D perhaps matching TRBD2 (6 bases). V lost 5 bases and J 0 bases, leaving 8 bases between the germline ends. The V gene's germline CDR1 is SGHTA and CDR2 FQGNSA. This CDR3 has 13 residues. The CDR3: CASSPGGSYEQYF. The CDR3 DNA follows: TGTGCCAGCAGCCCCGGGGGCTCCTACGAGCAGTACTTC.

The rearrangement links TRBV7-6 to TRBJ2-6; D gene ambiguous. This CDR3 spans 13 amino acids. Germline CDR1 and CDR2: SGHVS and FNYEAQ. V shed 6 bases and J shed 0 bases, with 3 bases lying between them. CDR3 sequence: CASRSSGANVLTF. As DNA, the CDR3 is TGTGCCAGCAGATCCTCTGGGGCCAACGTCCTGACTTTC. Together with reference TRBV7-6 and TRBJ2-6, the CDR3 gives the full variable domain: GAGVSQSPRYKVTKRGQDVALRCDPISGHVSLYWYRQALGQGPEFLTYFNYEAQQDKSGLPNDRFSAERPEGSISTLTIQRTEQRDSAMYRCASRSSGANVLTFGAGSRLTVL.

This clone was seen once. This rearrangement joins TRBV28 to TRBJ2-1; 11 bases map to TRBD2. The CDR3 contains 16 residues. V shed 4 bases and J 1 base; nucleotides not matched to a gene: 3. The germline CDR1 and CDR2 sequences are MDHEN and SYDVKM. CDR3 amino acids: CASSSPSGRSYNEQFF. In DNA form, the CDR3 reads TGTGCCAGCAGTTCCCCTAGCGGGAGGTCCTACAATGAGCAGTTCTTC.

This sequence joins TRBV5-1 and TRBJ1-2; weak D call: TRBD1 (6 bases). This CDR3 spans 15 amino acids. Germline assignment: CDR1 SGHRS and CDR2 YFSETQ. V was trimmed by 0 bases and J by 6 bases, leaving 15 bases between them. CDR3 in amino acids: CASSLASGALHGYTF. The CDR3 DNA sequence: TGCGCCAGCAGCTTGGCCTCAGGGGCGCTCCATGGCTACACCTTC. Drawing the rest from reference TRBV5-1 and TRBJ1-2, the complete variable domain is KAGVTQTPRYLIKTRGQQVTLSCSPISGHRSVSWYQQTPGQGLQFLFEYFSETQRNKGNFPGRFSGRQFSNSRSEMNVSTLELGDSALYLCASSLASGALHGYTFGSGTRLTVV.

As to this clone: One junction end disagrees with the germline gene, perhaps due to a read error. V gene TRBV7-2 combines with J gene TRBJ1-2, with D maybe TRBD1 (5 bases). The germline V gene encodes CDR1 SGHTA and CDR2 FQGNSA. The CDR3 is 13 amino acids. The CDR3 DNA reads TGTGCCAGCAGGAGGGTTATCGGGGACTTTGTTGGTTTC. It yields the protein CASRRVIGDFVGF.

This CDR3 is CASSPGVGWGEKLFF. DNA for the CDR3: TGTGCCAGCAGCCCCGGAGTGGGGTGGGGTGAAAAACTGTTTTTT. The chain is built from TRBV6-4 and TRBJ1-4; D remains ambiguous. V was trimmed by 6 bases and J by 7 bases, leaving 18 bases between them. CDR3 length: 15 residues. Germline V lookup: CDR1 MRHNA, CDR2 SNTAGT.

The chain couples TRBV6-1 to TRBJ2-7; D may correspond to TRBD1 or TRBD2 (5 bases each). CDR1 is MNHNS, CDR2 SASEGT, per germline. The V and J ends lost 8 bases and 3 bases respectively, with 11 bases between them. The CDR3 is 12 amino acids. The CDR3 DNA reads as TGTGCCAGCTCCGGGGCCGGCTACGAGCAGTACTTC. Translation gives CASSGAGYEQYF.

CDR3 DNA: TGTGCCAGCAGCCAAGATTTTTCGCAGACCCAGTACTTC. Translation gives CASSQDFSQTQYF. V gene TRBV14 combines with J gene TRBJ2-5; no firm D call. The CDR3 runs to 13 residues. Trimming shortened V by 0 bases and J by 6 bases, and 8 bases separated the two germline ends. From germline, CDR1 is SGHDN and CDR2 FVKESK.

This chain links TRBV5-1 with TRBJ1-6, with D perhaps TRBD1 (6 bases). Trimming pared 4 bases from V and 6 bases from J, leaving 11 bases between. This CDR3 contains 14 residues. From germline, CDR1 is SGHRS and CDR2 YFSETQ. The CDR3 loop is CASSIGQSNSPLHF. The DNA of the CDR3 is TGCGCCAGCAGCATAGGACAGTCTAATTCACCCCTCCACTTT.

The chain has TRBV19 and TRBJ1-1, with 7 bases aligning to TRBD1. V trimming: 6 bases; J trimming: 2 bases; junction bases outside the gene matches: 9. CDR3 size: 15 residues. Germline V gene sequence: CDR1 LNHDA, CDR2 SQIVND (reference sequence). Written as DNA, the CDR3 is TGTGCCAGTAGAACCAAAGGGGGCGTTAACACTGAAGCTTTCTTT. Translating it yields CASRTKGGVNTEAFF. The complete variable domain, with remaining parts taken from reference TRBV19 and TRBJ1-1, reads DGGITQSPKYLFRKEGQNVTLSCEQNLNHDAMYWYRQDPGQGLRLIYYSQIVNDFQKGDIAEGYSVSREKKESFPLTVTSAQKNPTAFYLCASRTKGGVNTEAFFGQGTRLTVV.

The chain carries TRBV5-1 and TRBJ2-2; 12 nucleotides line up with TRBD2. With V trimmed by 5 bases and J by 6 bases, 8 bases remained unmatched. The germline V gene has CDR1 SGHRS and CDR2 YFSETQ. The CDR3 contains 16 residues. CDR3 nucleotide sequence: TGCGCCAGCAGGAGGCTAGCGGGAGGGCCGGCCGGGGAGCTGTTTTTT. Translation: CASRRLAGGPAGELFF.

J is TRBJ2-3 and V is TRBV4-2; D may match TRBD1 or TRBD2 (6 bases each). The CDR3 totals 16 residues. Germline lookup yields CDR1 LGHNA and CDR2 YNFKEQ. V gave up 4 bases and J gave up 6 bases, with 20 bases separating them. CDR3 in DNA: TGTGCCAGCAGCCTTACATCTGGAAGGGGGAGGGATACGCAGTATTTT. Its translation: CASSLTSGRGRDTQYF.

This chain links TRBV30 with TRBJ2-2; possibly TRBD2 for D (5 bases). Germline values: CDR1 GTSNPN, CDR2 SVGIG (reference sequence). The CDR3 is 12 amino acids. V was cut by 3 bases and J by 5 bases, with 7 bases left in between. The CDR3: CAWSPGTGELFF. The CDR3 DNA follows: TGTGCCTGGAGCCCGGGGACCGGGGAGCTGTTTTTT. Combining the CDR3 with reference TRBV30 and TRBJ2-2 gives the whole variable domain SQTIHQWPATLVQPVGSPLSLECTVEGTSNPNLYWYRQAAGRGLQLLFYSVGIGQISSEVPQNLSASRPQDRQFILSSKKLLLSDSGFYLCAWSPGTGELFFGEGSRLTVL.

The chain links TRBV7-2 to TRBJ2-3; 11 bases are a match to TRBD2. V lost 1 base to trimming and J lost 2 bases; unmatched junction nucleotides: 8. CDR3 size: 18 residues. Germline CDR1 is SGHTA and CDR2 is FQGNSA. Written as DNA, the CDR3 is TGTGCCAGCAGCTTAGTGGCTGGACTAGCGGGCCCCACAGATACGCAGTATTTT. This gives the protein CASSLVAGLAGPTDTQYF.

This chain connects TRBV14 to TRBJ2-2; D might be TRBD1 or TRBD2, each matching 5 bases. V lost 0 bases and J 1 base, leaving 12 bases between the germline ends. This CDR3 contains 17 residues. The germline V gene has CDR1 SGHDN and CDR2 FVKESK. As DNA, the CDR3 is TGTGCCAGCAGCCAAGATTGGGGACCCATGAACACCGGGGAGCTGTTTTTT. Translating gives CASSQDWGPMNTGELFF. Full variable domain (rest looked up from reference TRBV14 and TRBJ2-2): EAGVTQFPSHSVIEKGQTVTLRCDPISGHDNLYWYRRVMGKEIKFLLHFVKESKQDESGMPNNRFLAERTGGTYSTLKVQPAELEDSGVYFCASSQDWGPMNTGELFFGEGSRLTVL.

This chain joins TRBV7-2 and TRBJ2-1; D possibly corresponds to TRBD1 (7 bases). Germline V CDR1 and CDR2: SGHTA, FQGNSA. The CDR3 is made up of 15 amino acids. Trimming left V 5 bases short and J 0 bases short, with 11 bases between. The DNA for the CDR3 is TGTGCCAGCAGCCCGGGGGACAGCTCCTACAATGAGCAGTTCTTC. Protein product: CASSPGDSSYNEQFF.

This clone is medium-sized within its sample. The chain has TRBV7-2 and TRBJ1-1, with no clear D. Germline-derived CDR1 and CDR2 are SGHTA and FQGNSA. V was shortened by 3 bases and J by 1 base, with 6 bases between the two germline ends. This CDR3 region has 13 residues. Here the CDR3 reads CASSFSGNTEAFF. The CDR3 coding sequence is TGTGCCAGCAGCTTCTCGGGGAACACTGAAGCTTTCTTT.

V and J are TRBV7-2 and TRBJ1-5; D is undetermined. The CDR3 contains 12 residues. V lost 5 bases to trimming and J lost 4 bases, with 6 bases between them. From germline, CDR1 is SGHTA and CDR2 FQGNSA. CDR3 coding DNA: TGTGCCAGCAGCGGGGTAAATCAGCCCCAGCATTTT. Encoded protein: CASSGVNQPQHF.

The chain has TRBV7-2 and TRBJ1-2, with D possibly being TRBD1 (5 bases). Trimming left V 7 bases short and J 8 bases short, with 14 bases between. The germline V gene encodes CDR1 SGHTA and CDR2 FQGNSA. CDR3 length: 12 amino acids. The CDR3 protein is CASNRQSAGYTF. For the CDR3, the DNA is TGTGCCAGCAATCGACAGTCAGCAGGCTACACCTTC.